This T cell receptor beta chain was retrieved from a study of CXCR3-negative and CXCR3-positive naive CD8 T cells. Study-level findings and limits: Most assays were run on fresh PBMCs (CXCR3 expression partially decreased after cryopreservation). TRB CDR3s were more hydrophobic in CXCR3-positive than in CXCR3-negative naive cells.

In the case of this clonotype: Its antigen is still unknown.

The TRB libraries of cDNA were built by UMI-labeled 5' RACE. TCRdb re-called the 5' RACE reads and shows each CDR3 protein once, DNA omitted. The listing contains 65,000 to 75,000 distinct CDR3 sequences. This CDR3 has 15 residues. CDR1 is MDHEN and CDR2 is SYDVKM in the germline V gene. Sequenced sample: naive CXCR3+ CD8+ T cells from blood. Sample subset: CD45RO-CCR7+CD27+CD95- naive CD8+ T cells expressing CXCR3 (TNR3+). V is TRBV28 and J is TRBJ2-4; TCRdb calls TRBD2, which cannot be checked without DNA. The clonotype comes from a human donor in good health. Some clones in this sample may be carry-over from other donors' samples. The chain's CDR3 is CASGFAAGGRNIQYF.